This entry lists 12 T cell receptor beta chains sequenced from one sample in a study of human T cells and chemical hapten exposure. Via MiXCR, TCRdb re-called the RACE reads, giving one row per CDR3 protein. The sample includes around 110,000 distinct CDR3 sequences, around an eighth of them seen just once. Time point meaning: patch test 1, 2 weeks after DPC sensitization. Indicated treatment: therapeutic diphenylcyclopropenone sensitization with weekly scalp DPC. Specimen: whole blood, collected in connection with sensitization to the hapten diphenylcyclopropenone (DPC). These receptor sequences come from a woman in her forties or fifties with alopecia areata. Some clones in this sample may be carry-over from other donors' samples.

This clonotype was counted many times. The rearrangement uses TRBV6-5 and TRBJ1-6; D call uncertain. This CDR3 comprises 17 residues. The germline V and J ends were trimmed by 0 bases and 7 bases, with 16 bases remaining between them. Germline assignment: CDR1 MNHEY and CDR2 SVGAGI. Written as DNA, the CDR3 is TGTGCCAGCAGTTACTCACCTAACTCGGGTGAGAATTCACCCCTCCACTTT. As protein: CASSYSPNSGENSPLHF.

The CDR3 DNA follows: TGCAGCGTGAGGACAGGGCGGGACACTGAAGCTTTCTTT. Protein sequence: CSVRTGRDTEAFF. This rearrangement joins TRBV29-1 to TRBJ1-1, with TRBD1 matching 8 bases. J gave up 3 bases and V 6 bases, and 6 bases lay outside the gene matches. The CDR3 sequence is 13 residues long. Per the germline V gene, CDR1 is SQVTM and CDR2 is ANQGSEA.

The CDR3 nucleotides read TGTGCCAGCGGGTGGAGCAATCAGCCCCAGCATTTT. As protein: CASGWSNQPQHF. The gene calls are TRBV27 and TRBJ1-5; D is ambiguous. V lost 8 bases and J lost 1, with 6 bases in between. The CDR3 is 12 residues long. The germline CDR1 and CDR2 sequences are MNHEY and SMNVEV (reference sequence).

There are many counts of this clonotype. The chain combines TRBV18 with TRBJ1-2; D is unclear. With 0 bases removed from V and 0 bases from J, the gap between germline ends came to 8 bases. The CDR3 covers 15 residues. Germline loops: CDR1 KGHSH, CDR2 LQKENI. The CDR3 loop reads CASSPPSVANYGYTF. The DNA for the CDR3 is TGTGCCAGCTCACCACCGTCCGTAGCTAACTATGGCTACACCTTC.

This clonotype was seen repeatedly, ten times or more. CDR3 protein: CASSLTGGTEKLFF. In nucleotides, the CDR3 is TGTGCCAGCAGCTTGACAGGGGGCACTGAAAAACTGTTTTTT. This chain joins TRBV11-2 and TRBJ1-4; 10 nucleotides align to TRBD1. After removal of 3 bases from V and 7 bases from J, the junction contained 2 bases not matched to a gene. The germline CDR1 and CDR2 sequences are SGHAT and FQNNGV. This CDR3 is 14 amino acids long.

Ten or more counts support this clonotype. The rearrangement joins TRBV7-8 to TRBJ2-7, with D hard to call. Trimming took 1 base from V and 1 from J, leaving 2 bases between them. In germline, CDR1 is SGHVS, CDR2 FQNEAQ. The CDR3 runs 12 residues. The CDR3 DNA sequence: TGTGCCAGCAGCTTAGGATCCTACGAGCAGTACTTC. The encoded protein is CASSLGSYEQYF.

This clonotype was counted ten times or more. V usage is TRBV6-1 and J usage is TRBJ2-3, with 7 bases aligning to TRBD1. The V segment lost 4 bases and the J segment 4 bases; nucleotides outside the gene matches: 8. Per germline, CDR1 MNHNS and CDR2 SASEGT. This CDR3 is built from 15 residues. DNA for the CDR3: TGTGCCAGCAGTGCACGGGACAGTTCATCAGATACGCAGTATTTT. Its translation is CASSARDSSSDTQYF.

The chain employs TRBV7-9 and TRBJ1-1; D gene ambiguous. Germline CDR1 SEHNR, CDR2 FQNEAQ (reference sequence). Trimming left V 5 bases short and J 7 bases short, with 11 bases between. This CDR3 has 12 residues. CDR3: CASSLNRREAFF. The CDR3 DNA sequence: TGTGCCAGCAGCCTTAACCGTCGTGAAGCTTTCTTT.

Only a few counts were recorded for this clonotype. The chain combines TRBV28 with TRBJ2-7; 10 bases agree with TRBD2. The CDR3 runs to 14 residues. V gave up 4 bases and J gave up 3 bases; unmatched junction bases: 3. In germline, CDR1 is MDHEN, CDR2 SYDVKM. Here the CDR3 DNA reads TGTGCCAGCAGTTATATAGCGGGGGGCTACGAGCAGTACTTC. As protein: CASSYIAGGYEQYF.

This clonotype was seen a handful of times. The chain employs TRBV20-1 and TRBJ2-7; the match to TRBD2 covers 10 bases. This CDR3 has 12 residues. The V gene's germline CDR1 is DFQATT and CDR2 SNEGSKA (reference sequence). The CDR3 here is CRAIAGGYEQYF. The CDR3 coding sequence is TGCAGGGCCATAGCGGGGGGCTACGAGCAGTACTTC.

A few counts support this clonotype. The chain links TRBV20-1 to TRBJ1-1; no clear D. CDR1 DFQATT and CDR2 SNEGSKA come from the germline V gene (reference sequence). The length of the CDR3 is 11 residues. V was clipped by 2 bases and J by 0 bases, with 1 base between them. The CDR3 loop reads CSARLNTEAFF. The CDR3 DNA follows: TGCAGTGCTAGACTGAACACTGAAGCTTTCTTT.

This clonotype was found a few times. The rearrangement joins TRBV7-2 to TRBJ2-1; D may be TRBD2 (5 bases). The CDR3 is 14 amino acids. V shed 5 bases and J shed 5 bases, with 13 bases lying between them. Per the germline V gene, CDR1 is SGHTA and CDR2 is FQGNSA. The CDR3 reads CASSRPPEDNEQFF. DNA for the CDR3: TGTGCCAGCAGCCGCCCTCCGGAGGACAATGAGCAGTTCTTC. The full variable domain, its missing parts supplied by reference TRBV7-2 and TRBJ2-1, is GAGVSQSPSNKVTEKGKDVELRCDPISGHTALYWYRQSLGQGLEFLIYFQGNSAPDKSGLPSDRFSAERTGGSVSTLTIQRTQQEDSAVYLCASSRPPEDNEQFFGPGTRLTVL.